Listed here are 17 T cell receptor beta chains from one sample, sequenced in a study of blood T cell repertoires in COVID-19. Clones were read by immunoSEQ multiplex PCR, and TCRdb kept only the in-frame ones, dropping some. The table has 70,000 to 100,000 clones, roughly 89% seen once; the top ten hold around 19%. Sequenced sample: peripheral blood. These receptors originate from a woman aged 60-75 years with COVID-19, enrolled during active disease.

The chain joins TRBV6-1 to TRBJ1-1; TRBD1 aligns across 11 bases. Germline V CDR1 and CDR2: MNHNS, SASEGT. The CDR3 contains 12 residues. V was clipped by 8 bases and J by 7 bases; unmatched bases: 3. The CDR3 DNA reads TGTGCCAGCGGACAGGGGGCAGTTGAAGCTTTCTTT. Its translation is CASGQGAVEAFF.

The chain uses TRBV7-2 and TRBJ2-7, with 9 bases identical to TRBD2. Trimming at V came to 9 bases and at J to 2 bases, leaving 8 bases not matched to a gene. Germline CDR1 reads SGHTA; CDR2 reads FQGNSA. CDR3 length equals 14 residues. The CDR3 DNA is TGTGCCAGTCGGCCCCCTAGCGGGACCTACGAGCAGTACTTC. Amino acids: CASRPPSGTYEQYF.

This chain joins TRBV6-5 and TRBJ1-2; 9 bases are shared with TRBD1. The germline V gene has CDR1 MNHEY and CDR2 SVGAGI. V trimming: 5 bases; J trimming: 4 bases; junction bases outside the gene matches: 8. This CDR3 region has 15 residues. In DNA form, the CDR3 reads TGTGCCAGCAGTCGCCCGGGACAGGGACTCTATGGCTACACCTTC. Translating it yields CASSRPGQGLYGYTF.

The rearrangement links TRBV4-2 to TRBJ2-3; TRBD1 is a possible D gene (5 bases). Trimming pared 0 bases from V and 3 bases from J, leaving 7 bases between. The CDR3 extends over 14 amino acids. The germline V gene encodes CDR1 LGHNA and CDR2 YNFKEQ. The CDR3 DNA is TGTGCCAGCAGCCAAGACAGGGTTACAGATACGCAGTATTTT. Translation: CASSQDRVTDTQYF.

The chain joins TRBV6-5 to TRBJ2-5, with 7 nucleotides matching TRBD1. Germline V gene lookup returns CDR1 MNHEY and CDR2 SVGAGI. The V and J ends lost 6 bases and 0 bases, in that order; junction bases with no gene match: 4. CDR3 length: 14 amino acids. The CDR3 region has the DNA TGTGCCAGCAGCGGGACAGACTACCAAGAGACCCAGTACTTC. It encodes CASSGTDYQETQYF.

V usage is TRBV3-1 (or the pseudogene TRBV3-2) and J usage is TRBJ2-5, with 9 positions matching TRBD2. The germline V gene encodes CDR1 LGHDT and CDR2 YNNKEL (reference sequence). V shed 4 bases and J 5 bases; nucleotides not matched to a gene: 11. The CDR3 is 16 amino acids. The CDR3 nucleotides are TGTGCCAGCAGCCCCCCCTCGCGGGGGGGCCTTGAGACCCAGTACTTC. This gives the protein CASSPPSRGGLETQYF.

The chain is built from TRBV6-5 and TRBJ1-1, with a tentative D call TRBD1 (5 bases). This CDR3 contains 13 residues. The germline V gene has CDR1 MNHEY and CDR2 SVGAGI. V was trimmed by 8 bases and J by 4 bases, leaving 14 bases between them. CDR3 DNA sequence: TGTGCCAGCGCGGAGCAGGGCGGCACTGAAGCTTTCTTT. Encoded protein: CASAEQGGTEAFF.

The chain employs TRBV27 and TRBJ1-2, with a tentative D call TRBD1 (6 bases). CDR1 is MNHEY and CDR2 is SMNVEV in the germline V gene (reference sequence). The CDR3 consists of 14 residues. The V end lost 6 bases, the J end lost 4 bases, and 15 bases lay between the germline ends. The CDR3 loop reads CASRRTGSAYGYTF. CDR3 coding DNA: TGTGCCAGCAGGAGAACAGGGTCAGCCTATGGCTACACCTTC.

V and J are TRBV30 and TRBJ2-7; 7 bases map to TRBD1. CDR1 and CDR2 (germline): GTSNPN, SVGIG (reference sequence). Unmatched junction bases numbered 7, after V lost 2 bases and J lost 0 bases. This CDR3 contains 15 residues. CDR3 region: CAWSHRGSSSYEQYF. The CDR3 DNA reads TGTGCCTGGAGTCACAGGGGTTCAAGCTCCTACGAGCAGTACTTC.

In its sample, this clone was seen a few times. V usage is TRBV13 and J usage is TRBJ1-6; D uncertain. CDR3 size: 12 residues. Trimming cost V 2 bases and J 8 bases, with 4 bases left between them. The V gene's germline CDR1 is PRHDT and CDR2 FYEKMQ (reference sequence). CDR3 nucleotide sequence: TGTGCCAGCAGCTTACTAGATTCACCCCTCCACTTT. This gives the protein CASSLLDSPLHF.

The chain combines TRBV23-1 with TRBJ1-4, with D possibly matching TRBD1 (5 bases). TRBV23-1 is an ORF, and what it does is uncertain. The CDR3 extends over 17 amino acids. The V gene lost 2 bases and the J gene lost 7 bases, with 20 bases spanning the gap. Here the CDR3 reads CASSQPGQPGYFEKLFF. The DNA for the CDR3 is TGCGCCAGCAGTCAACCAGGACAACCGGGTTATTTTGAAAAACTGTTTTTT.

This clone was observed a handful of times. This chain connects TRBV19 to TRBJ1-5, with D possibly matching TRBD1 (6 bases). Germline loops: CDR1 LNHDA, CDR2 SQIVND (reference sequence). V lost 7 bases and J 3 bases, leaving 16 bases between the germline ends. The CDR3 has 15 residues. This CDR3 is CASKPGTKSNQPQHF. CDR3 nucleotides: TGTGCCAGTAAGCCCGGGACAAAGTCCAATCAGCCCCAGCATTTT.

J is TRBJ1-4 and V is TRBV30, with no clear D. V was clipped by 4 bases and J by 4 bases, with 10 bases between them. The CDR3 spans 13 residues. Germline loops: CDR1 GTSNPN, CDR2 SVGIG (reference sequence). This CDR3 reads CAWTGSFNEKLFF. As DNA, the CDR3 is TGTGCCTGGACGGGGTCGTTTAATGAAAAACTGTTTTTT.

The table lists this clone with a few counts. The CDR3 DNA sequence: TGCGCCAGCAGCCGGGACAGGGTTTACCAAGAGACCCAGTACTTC. Its translation: CASSRDRVYQETQYF. V usage is TRBV4-1 and J usage is TRBJ2-5, with 9 bases that match TRBD1. Per the germline V gene, CDR1 is MGHRA and CDR2 is YSYEKL. Unmatched junction bases numbered 3, after V lost 4 bases and J lost 0 bases. CDR3 length: 15 residues.

This chain connects TRBV12-3 or TRBV12-4 to TRBJ1-5; D unclear. Trimming left V 3 bases short and J 5 bases short, with 8 bases between. The CDR3 sequence is 13 residues long. The CDR3 loop is CASSFGGYQPQHF. The CDR3 coding sequence is TGTGCCAGCAGTTTCGGAGGATATCAGCCCCAGCATTTT.

This chain connects TRBV6-5 to TRBJ2-7; 12 bases are a match to TRBD1. V shed 7 bases, J shed 6 bases, and the junction held 7 bases outside the gene matches. The CDR3 has 14 residues. Germline V gene lookup returns CDR1 MNHEY and CDR2 SVGAGI. The CDR3 region is CASTPGQGAFEQYF. The CDR3 DNA follows: TGTGCCAGCACCCCGGGACAGGGGGCTTTCGAGCAGTACTTC.

The V gene is TRBV6-6, the J gene TRBJ1-2; TRBD1 matches at 7 bases. V was clipped by 6 bases and J by 4 bases; unmatched bases: 11. The CDR3 spans 15 residues. Germline values: CDR1 MNHNY, CDR2 SVGAGI (reference sequence). The DNA for the CDR3 is TGTGCCAGCAGGGCGGGGACAGATCCTATCTATGGCTACACCTTC. Protein: CASRAGTDPIYGYTF.